The rows below give T cell receptor beta chains drawn from one sample of a study of cytomegalovirus exposure and HLA in healthy donors. Repertoires were generated with immunoSEQ multiplex PCR, while TCRdb's copy carries only in-frame clones and drops some. The data show about 55,000 clones, over 80% seen once. The sample was PBMCs. These TCRs come from a man aged 25 to 40 in good health and CMV-seronegative. CDR3s include the opening cysteine and the closing phenylalanine or tryptophan. Each record gives: D gene, clone size, V gene, J gene, CDR3 DNA, CDR3 protein. D genes are given only for firm matches. Size tells how often a clone was seen (once, few, many) or the class of an expanded clone, and some rows leave it out.

.,.,TRBV5-1,TRBJ2-1,TGCGCCAGCAGCTTGGTTCAGATTTACAATGAGCAGTTCTTC,CASSLVQIYNEQFF
.,.,TRBV29-1,TRBJ2-1,TGCAGCGCCCGGGTACTCGGGCAGTTCTTC,CSARVLGQFF
.,once,TRBV12-5,TRBJ1-5,TGTGCTAGTGGTTTGGTCCCCAAGGGGGTCGGTCAGCCCCAGCATTTT,CASGLVPKGVGQPQHF
TRBD1,once,TRBV28,TRBJ1-3,TGTGCCAGCAAAAAGGGGGCAGCAAGCTCTGGAAACACCATATATTTT,CASKKGAASSGNTIYF
.,once,TRBV18,TRBJ1-3,TGTGCCAGCGCCGACCGGAGCTCTGGAAACACCATATATTTT,CASADRSSGNTIYF
.,.,TRBV28,TRBJ1-1,TGTGCCAGCAGTTCGGGTGTGGGGGCTGCGGGGGAGACTGAAGCTTTCTTT,CASSSGVGAAGETEAFF
.,.,TRBV5-4,TRBJ1-3,TGTGCCAGCAGCTTGGGGGCAGGGGACGGAAACACCATATATTTT,CASSLGAGDGNTIYF
TRBD1,.,TRBV6-5,TRBJ1-2,TGTGCCAGCAGTTACATGTTGGGACAGGGAGTGAGCTACACCTTC,CASSYMLGQGVSYTF
TRBD1,few,TRBV4-1,TRBJ1-4,TGCGCCAGCAGCCATCCTTCAGGGGGCTCGTGGGCTGAAAAACTGTTTTTT,CASSHPSGGSWAEKLFF
TRBD1,.,TRBV5-1,TRBJ1-4,TGCGCCAGCAGCGAGACAGGGAGTGTAAATGAAAAACTGTTTTTT,CASSETGSVNEKLFF
TRBD1,.,TRBV5-4,TRBJ1-6,TGTGCCAGCAGCAACCCTAATCAGGGGGTTCGGCCCCTCCACTTT,CASSNPNQGVRPLHF
TRBD2,.,TRBV4-2,TRBJ2-5,TGTGCCAGCAGCCGGTTCGGGGGGGCCGAAGAGACCCAGTACTTC,CASSRFGGAEETQYF
.,few,TRBV5-4,TRBJ2-1,TGTGCCAGCACCCCCGGGGCGGGGAATGAGCAGTTCTTC,CASTPGAGNEQFF
.,.,TRBV27,TRBJ1-1,TGTGCCAGCAGTTTACGGGGACTCCTGCCGAGCACTGAAGCTTTCTTT,CASSLRGLLPSTEAFF
.,once,TRBV28,TRBJ1-1,TGTGCCAGCACCGCGACAGTGAACACTGAAGCTTTCTTT,CASTATVNTEAFF
TRBD1,few,TRBV5-4,TRBJ1-4,TGTGCCAGCAGCCGGGCGGGACAGAGAAATGAAAAACTGTTTTTT,CASSRAGQRNEKLFF
TRBD1,.,TRBV4-3,TRBJ1-1,TGCGCCAGCTCGACAGGGATGGGCACTGAAGCTTTCTTT,CASSTGMGTEAFF
TRBD2,.,TRBV30,TRBJ2-1,TGTGCCTGGAGTTCGCGGACTAGAATCCTCTATGAGCAGTTCTTC,CAWSSRTRILYEQFF
TRBD2,.,TRBV19,TRBJ2-7,TGTGCCAGTAGTGGGAGGGCCACCTACGAGCAGTACTTC,CASSGRATYEQYF
TRBD2,.,TRBV4-2,TRBJ2-7,TGTGCCAGCAGCCAAGGAGCGGGGGCGACCTACGAGCAGTACTTC,CASSQGAGATYEQYF
.,few,TRBV7-2,TRBJ2-7,TGTGCCAGCAGCTTAGTGGCCGCAGGGGCGAACTACGAGCAGTACTTC,CASSLVAAGANYEQYF
.,.,TRBV7-9,TRBJ1-1,TGTGCCAGCAGCATTAGACAGTCCGTTGCTTTCTTT,CASSIRQSVAFF
.,.,TRBV7-8,TRBJ1-6,TGTGCCAGCAGCCACTTGGCCCTTGGGCTCTATAATTCACCCCTCCACTTT,CASSHLALGLYNSPLHF
.,.,TRBV6-1,TRBJ1-1,TGTGCCAGCAGCCCCCCCGGGACAAAGTACACTGAAGCTTTCTTT,CASSPPGTKYTEAFF
TRBD2,.,TRBV7-7,TRBJ2-5,TGTGCTAGCAGCCGGACTAGCGGGAATTCGGAGACCCAGTACTTC,CASSRTSGNSETQYF
.,.,TRBV25-1,TRBJ2-5,TGTGCCAGCAGTGATTTCGCTGAGGAGACCCAGTACTTC,CASSDFAEETQYF
TRBD1,.,TRBV5-1,TRBJ1-1,TGCGCCAGCAGCTTGGCGGGACAGGAGAACACTGAAGCTTTCTTT,CASSLAGQENTEAFF
.,.,TRBV9,TRBJ1-2,TGTGCCAGCAGCCCCACTCTTAAATCCGACTATGGCTACACCTTC,CASSPTLKSDYGYTF
TRBD1,.,TRBV30,TRBJ1-6,TGTGCCTGGAGTGTACTGTCAGGGGGCACTTCACCCCTCCACTTT,CAWSVLSGGTSPLHF
.,.,TRBV7-3,TRBJ2-3,TGTGCCAGCAGCTTATTGGCCGGCACAGATACGCAGTATTTT,CASSLLAGTDTQYF
TRBD1,.,TRBV6-1,TRBJ2-7,TGTGCCAGCCGGGGACAGGTTTTATACGAGCAGTACTTC,CASRGQVLYEQYF
TRBD2,.,TRBV30,TRBJ2-5,TGTGCCTGGAGTGTAGAAGGGACTAGCAGAGAGACCCAGTACTTC,CAWSVEGTSRETQYF
.,once,TRBV27,TRBJ1-2,TGTGCCAGCAGGCCCACTTTACGATTCGCCTGGGGGCATGGCTACACCTTC,CASRPTLRFAWGHGYTF
.,.,TRBV9,TRBJ2-3,TGTGCCAGCAGCTTACTTTCTAGCTCAGATACGCAGTATTTT,CASSLLSSSDTQYF
TRBD2,.,TRBV6-6,TRBJ2-7,TGTGCCAGCACTAACCATAGAGCGGGAGGGCGGGACGAGCAGTACTTC,CASTNHRAGGRDEQYF
TRBD2,.,TRBV5-4,TRBJ2-7,TGTGCCAGCAGCCCAGGACTAGCGGGAGGCCTGCCGACCTACGAGCAGTACTTC,CASSPGLAGGLPTYEQYF
TRBD1,once,TRBV6-6,TRBJ2-7,TGTGCCAGTAAATTAGACAGGGTAGGCGAGCAGTACTTC,CASKLDRVGEQYF
TRBD2,.,TRBV5-1,TRBJ2-1,TGCGCCAGCAGCCTTCCCGGGACTAGCGGGGGGGGCTCCTACAATGAGCAGTTCTTC,CASSLPGTSGGGSYNEQFF
.,.,TRBV7-2,TRBJ2-6,TGTGCCAGCAGCTCACCGGGGAGAGACTCTGGGGCCAACGTCCTGACTTTC,CASSSPGRDSGANVLTF
.,.,TRBV28,TRBJ1-1,TGTGCCAGCAGCCGAAGAGGGACATTCGCCGTGGTGAACACTGAAGCTTTCTTT,CASSRRGTFAVVNTEAFF
.,few,TRBV14,TRBJ1-3,TGTGCCAGCAGCCATAAGCTGAGCTCTGGAAACACCATATATTTT,CASSHKLSSGNTIYF
TRBD1,.,TRBV28,TRBJ2-7,TGTGCCAGCAGCCAAACAGGGGGTACGATTTACGAGCAGTACTTC,CASSQTGGTIYEQYF
.,few,TRBV6-4,TRBJ1-1,TGTGCCAGCAGTGCGCAGGAATACACTGAAGCTTTCTTT,CASSAQEYTEAFF
.,.,TRBV7-2,TRBJ2-1,TGTGCCAGCAGCTCTTACCTAGCTTTCCATGAGCAGTTCTTC,CASSSYLAFHEQFF
.,.,TRBV6-6,TRBJ2-1,TGTGCCGCCGGGGGATACTACAATGAGCAGTTCTTC,CAAGGYYNEQFF
.,few,TRBV6-4,TRBJ2-2,TGTGCCAGCAGTGGGACTAACACCGGGGAGCTGTTTTTT,CASSGTNTGELFF